The next 20 T cell receptor beta chains were all read from a single sample in a study of CD8 T cells in Susac syndrome. Reverse transcription used roughly 0.45 to 1 ug RNA and random hexamers. In TCRdb, the immunoSEQ multiplex PCR reads were re-called with MiXCR into one record per CDR3 protein. Of about 180,000 distinct CDR3 sequences in the sample, 90% to 95% were seen once. Sequencing input: CD4+ T cells from PBMCs. The receptors originated from a human donor with Susac syndrome.

This chain links TRBV5-1 with TRBJ2-1; 10 positions agree with TRBD1. The junction had 6 bases not matched to a gene; V was cut back by 0 bases and J by 6 bases. This CDR3 contains 16 residues. Germline CDR1 reads SGHRS; CDR2 reads YFSETQ. CDR3 in amino acids: CASSLEGQGRSNEQFF. CDR3 DNA sequence: TGCGCCAGCAGCTTGGAGGGACAGGGGAGGTCCAATGAGCAGTTCTTC.

The V call is TRBV4-2, the J call TRBJ1-2, with 8 bases identical to TRBD1. Trimming cost V 2 bases and J 3 bases; bases outside gene matches: 5. The CDR3 extends over 15 amino acids. Germline assignment: CDR1 LGHNA and CDR2 YNFKEQ. The CDR3 sequence: CASSQQQGGDYGYTF. CDR3 bases: TGTGCCAGCAGCCAACAACAGGGGGGGGACTATGGCTACACCTTC.

The V gene is TRBV7-2, the J gene TRBJ1-1; 8 nucleotides line up with TRBD1. Germline-derived CDR1 and CDR2 are SGHTA and FQGNSA. The V segment lost 5 bases and the J segment 5 bases; nucleotides outside the gene matches: 7. This CDR3 spans 14 amino acids. Written as DNA, the CDR3 is TGTGCCAGCAGCACCTCTACAGGGGGGACTGAAGCTTTCTTT. Residues: CASSTSTGGTEAFF. The whole variable domain, remainder taken from reference TRBV7-2 and TRBJ1-1, is GAGVSQSPSNKVTEKGKDVELRCDPISGHTALYWYRQSLGQGLEFLIYFQGNSAPDKSGLPSDRFSAERTGGSVSTLTIQRTQQEDSAVYLCASSTSTGGTEAFFGQGTRLTVV.

The gene calls are TRBV6-1 and TRBJ2-1; D perhaps matches TRBD1 (5 bases). CDR1 is MNHNS, CDR2 SASEGT, per germline. Trimming shortened V by 1 base and J by 15 bases, and 16 bases separated the two germline ends. The CDR3 consists of 13 residues. CDR3 amino acids: CASSEGGWARWFF. For the CDR3, the DNA is TGTGCCAGCAGTGAAGGGGGCTGGGCTAGATGGTTCTTC.

The chain uses TRBV20-1 and TRBJ2-7; 10 positions match TRBD1. CDR1 DFQATT and CDR2 SNEGSKA come from the germline V gene (reference sequence). CDR3 size: 16 residues. Germline trimming cut 4 bases from V and 2 bases from J; bases unmatched to any gene: 11. CDR3 DNA sequence: TGCAGTGCTAATATACCGGGACAGGGGTTCCCCTACGAGCAGTACTTC. This translates into CSANIPGQGFPYEQYF.

The chain links TRBV5-1 to TRBJ1-1; D unresolved. CDR3 size: 14 residues. Germline V gene data show CDR1 as SGHRS and CDR2 as YFSETQ. V was cut by 0 bases and J by 0 bases, with 6 bases left in between. CDR3 protein: CASSLATMNTEAFF. The CDR3 region has the DNA TGCGCCAGCAGCTTGGCCACGATGAACACTGAAGCTTTCTTT.

This clonotype was seen a single time. CDR3 loop: CASSPPSGGNIQYF. CDR3 DNA sequence: TGTGCCAGCAGTCCTCCTAGCGGGGGAAACATTCAGTACTTC. The chain carries TRBV12-3 or TRBV12-4 and TRBJ2-4; 10 bases are shared with TRBD2. The CDR3 has 14 amino acids. V dropped 5 bases and J dropped 6; count of bases not matched to a gene: 4.

The rearrangement uses TRBV30 and TRBJ1-2; TRBD1 is a possible D gene (5 bases). The V end lost 4 bases, the J end lost 2 bases, and 5 bases lay between the germline ends. The CDR3 length is 11 residues. The germline CDR1 and CDR2 sequences are GTSNPN and SVGIG (reference sequence). The DNA for the CDR3 is TGTGCCTGGACAGGGAACTATGGCTACACCTTC. Translating gives CAWTGNYGYTF.

V usage is TRBV4-1 and J usage is TRBJ1-2, with 7 nucleotides matching TRBD1. Germline values: CDR1 MGHRA, CDR2 YSYEKL. CDR3 length: 15 amino acids. V trimming: 0 bases; J trimming: 6 bases; junction bases outside the gene matches: 7. The chain's CDR3 is CASSQEGGRGNGYTF. The CDR3 nucleotides are TGCGCCAGCAGCCAAGAAGGGGGCAGGGGGAATGGCTACACCTTC.

CDR3 protein: CASSVGFSAEAFF. The CDR3 DNA reads as TGTGCCAGCAGCGTAGGTTTTAGCGCTGAAGCTTTCTTT. The rearrangement uses TRBV9 and TRBJ1-1, with unresolved D. The CDR3 consists of 13 residues. V lost 0 bases and J lost 6, with 9 bases in between. CDR1 is SGDLS, CDR2 YYNGEE, per germline. Looking up the rest from reference TRBV9 and TRBJ1-1 gives the full variable domain: DSGVTQTPKHLITATGQRVTLRCSPRSGDLSVYWYQQSLDQGLQFLIQYYNGEERAKGNILERFSAQQFPDLHSELNLSSLELGDSALYFCASSVGFSAEAFFGQGTRLTVV.

The rearrangement links TRBV28 to TRBJ2-7; D is tentatively TRBD1 or TRBD2 (5 bases each). Trimming cost V 5 bases and J 4 bases, with 18 bases left between them. The CDR3 has 15 amino acids. CDR1 and CDR2 (germline): MDHEN, SYDVKM. DNA for the CDR3: TGTGCCAGCAGTCCTCCCGGGGCGACGCGGTACGAGCAGTACTTC. As protein: CASSPPGATRYEQYF.

V gene TRBV3-1 combines with J gene TRBJ1-1; no clear D gene. The CDR3 covers 13 residues. Trimming pared 4 bases from V and 3 bases from J, leaving 9 bases between. Germline CDR1 and CDR2: LGHDT and YNNKEL (reference sequence). Written as DNA, the CDR3 is TGTGCCAGCAGCCCCCCGTGGGACACTGAAGCTTTCTTT. Protein product: CASSPPWDTEAFF.

The chain uses TRBV2 and TRBJ1-1; D not resolved. Trimming removed 5 bases from V and 3 bases from J, with 10 bases in between. Per germline, CDR1 SNHLY and CDR2 FYNNEI. The CDR3 consists of 13 residues. The CDR3 loop reads CASSRGVDTEAFF. The CDR3 DNA follows: TGTGCCAGCAGTCGTGGGGTGGACACTGAAGCTTTCTTT. Together with reference TRBV2 and TRBJ1-1, the CDR3 gives the full variable domain: EPEVTQTPSHQVTQMGQEVILRCVPISNHLYFYWYRQILGQKVEFLVSFYNNEISEKSEIFDDQFSVERPDGSNFTLKIRSTKLEDSAMYFCASSRGVDTEAFFGQGTRLTVV.

This clonotype was seen only once. The chain is built from TRBV5-1 and TRBJ1-4, with D maybe TRBD1 (5 bases). V lost 0 bases and J 6 bases, leaving 9 bases between the germline ends. This CDR3 has 14 residues. Germline CDR1 and CDR2: SGHRS and YFSETQ. CDR3 in amino acids: CASSLGDYDEKLFF. The CDR3 DNA sequence: TGCGCCAGCAGCTTGGGGGACTACGATGAAAAACTGTTTTTT.

V usage is TRBV10-3 and J usage is TRBJ1-2; the D gene is possibly TRBD1 (5 bases). CDR1 and CDR2 (germline): ENHRY, SYGVKD. The length of the CDR3 is 13 residues. V lost 0 bases and J 4 bases, leaving 6 bases between the germline ends. CDR3 residues: CAISESGTYGYTF. CDR3 nucleotides: TGTGCCATCAGTGAGTCCGGGACCTATGGCTACACCTTC.

The V and J genes are TRBV3-1 and TRBJ1-4; no firm D call. Germline-derived CDR1 and CDR2 are LGHDT and YNNKEL (reference sequence). This CDR3 has 12 amino acids. The germline V and J ends were trimmed by 0 bases and 13 bases, with 9 bases remaining between them. The CDR3 region is CASSQDGRRLFF. The CDR3 DNA is TGTGCCAGCAGCCAAGATGGGCGCAGACTGTTTTTT.

The chain joins TRBV10-2 to TRBJ1-1; maybe TRBD1 (5 bases). The germline V gene encodes CDR1 WSHSY and CDR2 SAAADI. CDR3 length: 16 amino acids. Trimming took off 5 bases at V and 1 base at J, with 17 bases between the two ends. CDR3 bases: TGCGCCAGCAGTAGCGGGCCGAATCAGGGGAACACTGAAGCTTTCTTT. Translation gives CASSSGPNQGNTEAFF.

The chain employs TRBV11-2 and TRBJ1-1; possible D gene TRBD1, 6 bases. The CDR3 contains 16 residues. Deletions cut 5 bases from V and 0 bases from J, with 16 bases between. CDR1 and CDR2 from the germline V gene are SGHAT and FQNNGV. The CDR3 reads CASSPGTRLMNTEAFF. The CDR3 DNA follows: TGTGCCAGCAGCCCAGGGACAAGACTCATGAACACTGAAGCTTTCTTT.

The V and J genes are TRBV20-1 and TRBJ2-7; TRBD1 matches at 9 bases. Losses at the gene ends were 6 bases for V and 0 bases for J; bases not matched to a gene: 9. CDR1 is DFQATT and CDR2 is SNEGSKA in the germline V gene (reference sequence). The CDR3 is made up of 15 amino acids. The CDR3 here is CSATGTGISSYEQYF. The CDR3 coding sequence is TGCAGTGCCACCGGGACAGGGATTAGCTCCTACGAGCAGTACTTC.

The V gene is TRBV24-1, the J gene TRBJ2-2, with 7 bases matching TRBD1. With 10 bases clipped from V and 5 bases from J, the junction kept 12 bases outside the gene matches. CDR3 length: 15 residues. Germline CDR1 is KGHDR and CDR2 is SFDVKD. This chain's CDR3 is CATSDRVRGTGELFF. The CDR3 nucleotides are TGTGCCACAAGCGACAGGGTGAGAGGGACCGGGGAGCTGTTTTTT.